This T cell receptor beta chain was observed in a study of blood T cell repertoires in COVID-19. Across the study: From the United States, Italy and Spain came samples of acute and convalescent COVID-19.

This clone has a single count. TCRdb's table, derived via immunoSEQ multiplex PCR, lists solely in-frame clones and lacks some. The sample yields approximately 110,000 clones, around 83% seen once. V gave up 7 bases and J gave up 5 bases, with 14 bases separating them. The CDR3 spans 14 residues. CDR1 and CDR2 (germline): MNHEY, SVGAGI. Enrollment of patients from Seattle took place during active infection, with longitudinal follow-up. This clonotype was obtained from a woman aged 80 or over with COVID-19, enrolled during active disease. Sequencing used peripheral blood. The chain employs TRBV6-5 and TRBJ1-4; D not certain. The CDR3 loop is CASTPRAQNEKLFF. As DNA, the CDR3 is TGTGCCAGCACCCCGAGGGCCCAAAATGAAAAACTGTTTTTT.